These T cell receptor beta chains were read from a single sample in a study of T cell responses to AZD1222 COVID-19 vaccine. TCRdb's copy holds only in-frame clones and misses some; the assay was immunoSEQ multiplex PCR. Here the sample spans about 78,000 clones, about 82% being singletons. The sample consisted of peripheral blood, taken on day 0 of AZD1222 vaccination. Receptor source: an adult in good health. CDR3s include the opening cysteine and the closing phenylalanine or tryptophan.

V gene	J gene	CDR3 protein
TRBV7-9	TRBJ2-1	CASGRENNEQFF
TRBV29-1	TRBJ1-2	CSVGQGGGYTF
TRBV13	TRBJ1-2	CASSLWGERDYGYTF
TRBV30	TRBJ1-5	CAWSRGPDQPQHF
TRBV7-2	TRBJ2-7	CASSLGRGNGYEQYF
TRBV27	TRBJ1-1	CASSPPLVGQAFF
TRBV19	TRBJ2-1	CASSTLDASYNEQFF
TRBV5-6	TRBJ1-2	CASSERDRSYGYTF
TRBV6-4	TRBJ2-1	CASSDSITSGRHEQFF
TRBV3-1/TRBV3-2	TRBJ2-2	CASSQTGIAGELFF
TRBV7-3	TRBJ2-5	CASSFGPGETQYF
TRBV7-2	TRBJ1-1	CASSFPHPGTEAFF
TRBV23-1	TRBJ2-7	CASSHPGPYEQYF
TRBV9	TRBJ2-2	CASSAQGVNTGELFF
TRBV11-3	TRBJ2-2	CASSTRTTGELFF
TRBV2	TRBJ2-5	CASSQGRETQYF
TRBV2	TRBJ2-7	CASSAIYYEQYF